This T cell receptor beta chain was obtained from a study of T-cell reconstitution after alpha-beta-depleted transplantation in children. Study conclusions and caveats: T-cell counts and diversity were attributed mostly to newly produced T cells one year after transplant.

It was with unique molecular identifiers that the TCRbeta library was prepared. MiXCR, run by TCRdb on the PCR reads, gives a single entry per CDR3 protein. The table has hundreds of thousands of distinct CDR3 sequences, roughly 13% seen once; the top ten hold around 2.2%. The J segment lost 5 bases and the V segment lost 7 bases, leaving 10 bases of the junction unmatched. The CDR3 has 15 residues. As regards this clonotype: The antigen is not known.

The sequencing used PBMCs, mostly from graft donor cells, collected 360 days after TCRalphabeta/CD19-depleted stem cell transplant. V gene TRBV12-3 or TRBV12-4 combines with J gene TRBJ2-7; 11 bases map to TRBD2. This clonotype was sampled from a male patient under 18 who had a stem cell transplant for acute myeloid leukemia, so the T cells may come from the graft donor. This chain's CDR3 is CASTPTSGSGHEQYF. In DNA, the CDR3 is TGTGCCAGCACCCCCACTAGCGGGAGTGGCCACGAGCAGTACTTC.